The source of this T cell receptor (beta chain) is a study of blood T cell repertoires in COVID-19. Overall study: From the United States, Italy and Spain came samples of acute and convalescent COVID-19.

Profiling relied on immunoSEQ multiplex PCR, and the TCRdb table lists in-frame clones only, not all of them. The sample shows 15,000 to 20,000 clones, more than 75% of them seen only once. Trimming took 4 bases from V and 4 from J; bases not matched to a gene: 5. CDR3 length equals 15 residues. Germline assignment: CDR1 SGDLS and CDR2 YYNGEE. This sequence joins TRBV9 and TRBJ2-3; 11 bases are shared with TRBD2. The sample consisted of peripheral blood. The receptor was derived from a man aged 60 to 75 with active or convalescent COVID-19. The CDR3 bases are TGTGCCAGCAGCTCGGGACTAGCGGTGGCAGATACGCAGTATTTT. Translation gives CASSSGLAVADTQYF.